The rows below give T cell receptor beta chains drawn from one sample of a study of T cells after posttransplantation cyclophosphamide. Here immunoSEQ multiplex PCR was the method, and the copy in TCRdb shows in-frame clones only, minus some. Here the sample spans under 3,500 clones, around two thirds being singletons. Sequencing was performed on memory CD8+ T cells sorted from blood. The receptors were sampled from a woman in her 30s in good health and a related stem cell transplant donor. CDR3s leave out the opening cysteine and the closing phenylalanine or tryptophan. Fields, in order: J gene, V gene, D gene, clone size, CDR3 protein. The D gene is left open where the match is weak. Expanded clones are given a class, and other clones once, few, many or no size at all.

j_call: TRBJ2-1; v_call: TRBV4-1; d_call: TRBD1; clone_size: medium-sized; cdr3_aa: ASSPGTGLQSIEQF
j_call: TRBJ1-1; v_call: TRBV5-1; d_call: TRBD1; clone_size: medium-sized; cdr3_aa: ASSPGQGARNAF
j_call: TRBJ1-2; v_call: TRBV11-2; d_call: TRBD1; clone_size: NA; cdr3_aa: ASSLGAGGNYGYT
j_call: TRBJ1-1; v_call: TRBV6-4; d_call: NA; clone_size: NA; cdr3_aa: ASSENREGTEAF
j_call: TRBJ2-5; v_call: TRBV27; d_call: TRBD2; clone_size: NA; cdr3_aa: ASRFAGGGDTETQY
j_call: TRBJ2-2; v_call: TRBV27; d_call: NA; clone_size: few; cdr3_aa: ASYRAGELF
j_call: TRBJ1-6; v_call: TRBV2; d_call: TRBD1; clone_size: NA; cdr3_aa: ASREPRGQSNNSPLH
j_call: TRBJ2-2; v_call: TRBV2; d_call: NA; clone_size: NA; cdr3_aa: ASSGGRILPGELF
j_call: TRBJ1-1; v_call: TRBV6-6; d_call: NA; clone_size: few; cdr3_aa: ASSQLTLHGPEAF
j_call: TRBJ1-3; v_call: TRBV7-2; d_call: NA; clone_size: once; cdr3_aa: ASSSDIYSGNTIY
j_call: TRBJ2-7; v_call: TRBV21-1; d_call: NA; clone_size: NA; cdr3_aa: ASIIPPPPDLGLPPYEQY
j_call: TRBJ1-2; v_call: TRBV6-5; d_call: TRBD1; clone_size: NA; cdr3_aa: ASSYSNRGGMGYT
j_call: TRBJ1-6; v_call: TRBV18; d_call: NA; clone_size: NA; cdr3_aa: ASSGSSYNSPLH
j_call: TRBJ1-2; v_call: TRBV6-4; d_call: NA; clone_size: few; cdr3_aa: ASSRSSHAKVEGYT
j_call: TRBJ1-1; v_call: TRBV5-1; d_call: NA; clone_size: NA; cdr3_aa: ASSFSGAPLDTEAF
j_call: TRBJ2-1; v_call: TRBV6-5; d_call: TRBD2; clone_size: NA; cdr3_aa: ASGVLAANEQF
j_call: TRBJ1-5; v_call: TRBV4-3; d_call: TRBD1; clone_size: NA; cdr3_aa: ASSQWTGVDQPQH
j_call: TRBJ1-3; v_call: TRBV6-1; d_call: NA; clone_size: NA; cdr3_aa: ASSENWGNRASGNTIY
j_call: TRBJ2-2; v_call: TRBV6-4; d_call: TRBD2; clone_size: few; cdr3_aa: ASSAGDTGELF
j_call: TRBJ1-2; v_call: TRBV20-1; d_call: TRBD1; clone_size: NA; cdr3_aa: SAFNRQGRT
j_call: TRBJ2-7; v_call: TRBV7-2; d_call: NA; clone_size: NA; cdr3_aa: ASSLVVGDLFPYEQY
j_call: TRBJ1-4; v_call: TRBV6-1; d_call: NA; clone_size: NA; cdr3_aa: ASSDRDFEKLF
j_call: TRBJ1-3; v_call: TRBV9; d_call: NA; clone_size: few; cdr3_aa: ASSVTSLSGNTIY
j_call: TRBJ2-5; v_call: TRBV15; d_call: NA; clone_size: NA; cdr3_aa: ATSRDSPQETQY
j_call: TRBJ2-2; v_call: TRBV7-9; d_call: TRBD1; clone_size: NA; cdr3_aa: ASSSTDRGGNTGELF
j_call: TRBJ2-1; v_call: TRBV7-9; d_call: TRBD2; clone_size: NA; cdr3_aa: ASSAGGPYNEQF
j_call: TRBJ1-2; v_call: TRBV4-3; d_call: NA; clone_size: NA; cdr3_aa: ASSQGTTTGISNYGYT
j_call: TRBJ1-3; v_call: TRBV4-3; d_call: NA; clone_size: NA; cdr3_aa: ASSPGAGGNTIY
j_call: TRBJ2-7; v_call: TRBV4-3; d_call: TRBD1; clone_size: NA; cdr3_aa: ASSQDAKDRVSEQY
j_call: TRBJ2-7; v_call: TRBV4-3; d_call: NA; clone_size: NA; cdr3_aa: ASSQDPLATYEQY
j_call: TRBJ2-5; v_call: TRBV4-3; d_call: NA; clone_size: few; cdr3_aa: ASSQGVTGMGETQY
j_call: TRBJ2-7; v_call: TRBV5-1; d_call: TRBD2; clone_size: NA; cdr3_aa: ASSLELYGGAGSYEQY
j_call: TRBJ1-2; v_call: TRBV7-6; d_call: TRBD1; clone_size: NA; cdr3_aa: ASSMGQGVDGYT
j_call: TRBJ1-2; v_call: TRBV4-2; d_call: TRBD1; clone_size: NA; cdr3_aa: ASSQATGEGYGYT
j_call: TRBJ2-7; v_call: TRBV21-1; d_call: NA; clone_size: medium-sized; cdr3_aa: ASSGGDRRAVVYEQY
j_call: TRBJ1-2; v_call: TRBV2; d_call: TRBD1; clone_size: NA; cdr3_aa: ASNQYRDRFDYGYT
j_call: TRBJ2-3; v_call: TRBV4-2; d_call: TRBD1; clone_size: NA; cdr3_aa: ASSRTGGFSDTQY
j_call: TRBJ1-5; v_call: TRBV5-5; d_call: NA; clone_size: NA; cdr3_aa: ASSWRGGNSNQPQH
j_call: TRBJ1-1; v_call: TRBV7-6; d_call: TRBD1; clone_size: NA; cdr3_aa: ASSRDREAEAF
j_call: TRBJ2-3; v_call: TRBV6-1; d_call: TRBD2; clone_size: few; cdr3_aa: ASRTGLAGTDTQY
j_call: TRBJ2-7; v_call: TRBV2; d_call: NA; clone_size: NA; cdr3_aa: ASSAGLPSSYEQY
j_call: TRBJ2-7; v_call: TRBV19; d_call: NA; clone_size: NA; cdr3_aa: ASSSRAGWEQY
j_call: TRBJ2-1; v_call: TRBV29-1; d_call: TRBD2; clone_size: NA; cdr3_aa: SVPVGLGGGADEQF
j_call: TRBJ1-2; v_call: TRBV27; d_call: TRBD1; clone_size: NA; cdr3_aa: ASSPPGQGVYGYT